Listed below are T cell receptor beta chains from one sample, sequenced in a study of blood T cell repertoires in COVID-19. Generated by immunoSEQ multiplex PCR, the TCRdb table keeps only in-frame clones and is missing some. The sample has roughly 140,000 clones; 80% to 85% are singletons. Sample: peripheral blood. The receptors here all came from a human donor in a cohort sampled during active COVID-19. Each CDR3 is given with its conserved first and last residue. The D gene is left open where the match is weak. Expanded clones get a size class; other rows say once, few or many, or leave the size out.

>TRBV6-6|TRBJ1-2|once|-
CASSYDSSYYGYTF
TGTGCCAGCAGTTACGACAGTTCATACTATGGCTACACCTTC
>TRBV7-8|TRBJ1-4|-|-
CASSLVVWGEDEKLFF
TGTGCCAGCAGCTTAGTTGTATGGGGGGAAGATGAAAAACTGTTTTTT
>TRBV15|TRBJ1-3|-|TRBD1
CATRAPGTGFSGNTIYF
TGTGCCACCAGAGCCCCCGGGACAGGCTTCTCTGGAAACACCATATATTTT
>TRBV6-2/TRBV6-3|TRBJ2-7|-|TRBD2
CASSYSLLAGRLSYEQYF
TGTGCCAGCAGTTACTCCCTTCTAGCGGGGCGACTCTCCTACGAGCAGTACTTC
>TRBV7-2|TRBJ1-4|-|TRBD1
CASTYSGGKEKLFF
TGTGCCAGCACCTATTCAGGGGGCAAAGAAAAACTGTTTTTT
>TRBV12-3/TRBV12-4|TRBJ2-6|-|-
CASTESGANVLTF
TGTGCCAGCACTGAGTCGGGGGCCAACGTCCTGACTTTC
>TRBV6-5|TRBJ1-5|-|TRBD1
CASSFRDRGQPQHF
TGTGCCAGCAGTTTCCGGGACAGGGGACAGCCCCAGCATTTT
>TRBV21-1|TRBJ2-1|once|-
CASSKVGGGYYNEQFF
TGTGCCAGCAGCAAAGTAGGGGGGGGCTACTACAATGAGCAGTTCTTC
>TRBV10-3|TRBJ1-1|-|TRBD1
CAMGQGGGAEAFF
TGTGCCATGGGACAGGGTGGGGGAGCTGAAGCTTTCTTT
>TRBV6-5|TRBJ2-2|-|TRBD1
CASTRGHTGELFF
TGTGCCAGCACCAGGGGGCACACCGGGGAGCTGTTTTTT
>TRBV5-4|TRBJ2-1|-|TRBD2
CASSRKTSADNNEQFF
TGTGCCAGCAGCCGAAAGACTAGCGCGGACAACAATGAGCAGTTCTTC
>TRBV18|TRBJ1-6|-|TRBD1
CASSPRQGDSSPLHF
TGTGCCAGCTCACCCCGACAGGGGGATTCTTCACCCCTCCACTTT
>TRBV4-3|TRBJ2-1|-|-
CASSQESLTYYNEQFF
TGCGCCAGCAGCCAAGAATCCCTGACTTACTACAATGAGCAGTTCTTC
>TRBV25-1|TRBJ2-3|-|-
CASSDLGGREADTQYF
TGTGCCAGCAGTGATTTAGGAGGCAGGGAGGCAGATACGCAGTATTTT
>TRBV7-5|TRBJ1-5|-|-
CARSLARRGRPQHF
TGTGCCAGAAGCTTAGCGAGACGGGGTAGACCCCAGCATTTT
>TRBV27|TRBJ2-7|-|TRBD2
CASSLSGGPLEQYF
TGTGCCAGCAGTTTGAGCGGGGGCCCCCTCGAGCAGTACTTC
>TRBV5-1|TRBJ2-5|-|TRBD2
CASSLRLAGVQETQYF
TGCGCCAGCAGCTTGAGGCTAGCGGGGGTCCAAGAGACCCAGTACTTC
>TRBV27|TRBJ2-5|-|TRBD1
CASSLRDSPGTQYF
TGTGCCAGCAGTTTACGGGACAGCCCTGGGACCCAGTACTTC
>TRBV11-3|TRBJ2-5|-|-
CASSLVKETQYF
TGTGCCAGCAGCTTAGTAAAAGAGACCCAGTACTTC
>TRBV27|TRBJ2-7|many|-
CASSFPGHLNPYF
TGTGCCAGCAGTTTCCCGGGACACCTTAATCCGTACTTC
>TRBV15|TRBJ2-3|-|TRBD2
CATSTLAGDRNTQYF
TGTGCCACCAGCACATTAGCGGGGGATAGGAATACGCAGTATTTT
>TRBV18|TRBJ1-3|-|-
CASSPGGPGNTIYF
TGTGCCAGCTCACCAGGAGGGCCTGGAAACACCATATATTTT
>TRBV6-2/TRBV6-3|TRBJ2-1|few|-
CASSLASRGYNEQFF
TGTGCCAGCAGCCTCGCGAGTCGGGGTTACAATGAGCAGTTCTTC
>TRBV12-3/TRBV12-4|TRBJ1-5|-|-
CASGSSEPQHF
TGTGCCAGCGGCTCGTCTGAGCCCCAGCATTTT
>TRBV29-1|TRBJ1-2|-|-
CSVLSGVGYTF
TGCAGCGTCCTGTCGGGGGTTGGCTACACCTTC
>TRBV3-1/TRBV3-2|TRBJ1-3|-|TRBD1
CASSRGGQGVLSTIYF
TGTGCCAGCAGCCGAGGGGGACAGGGGGTTTTAAGCACCATATATTTT
>TRBV7-7|TRBJ2-5|-|-
CASSKQQGTQETQYF
TGTGCCAGCAGCAAACAACAGGGCACCCAAGAGACCCAGTACTTC
>TRBV6-1|TRBJ2-1|-|TRBD2
CASSDRVAGGKNNEQFF
TGTGCCAGCAGTGATAGGGTAGCGGGGGGTAAGAACAATGAGCAGTTCTTC
>TRBV19|TRBJ2-6|once|-
CASSRIRGDGANVLTF
TGTGCCAGTAGTAGGATCAGGGGGGATGGGGCCAACGTCCTGACTTTC
>TRBV13|TRBJ2-6|-|-
CASSGRVPGANVLTF
TGTGCCAGCAGCGGCAGGGTTCCTGGGGCCAACGTCCTGACTTTC
>TRBV29-1|TRBJ2-4|-|-
CSGGSSGNIQYF
TGCAGCGGCGGGTCGTCTGGGAACATTCAGTACTTC
>TRBV24-1|TRBJ2-3|-|-
CATSDTRAGLSTDTQYF
TGTGCCACCAGTGATACCCGGGCAGGACTTAGCACAGATACGCAGTATTTT
>TRBV19|TRBJ1-4|-|TRBD1
CASTDRGILSGEKLFF
TGTGCCAGTACTGACAGGGGAATTTTAAGTGGTGAAAAACTGTTTTTT
>TRBV4-2|TRBJ2-6|-|-
CASSPTRGSGANVLTF
TGTGCCAGCAGCCCCACTCGGGGGTCTGGGGCCAACGTCCTGACTTTC
>TRBV28|TRBJ1-2|few|-
CASSLGKSYGYTF
TGTGCCAGCAGTCTCGGGAAGTCCTATGGCTACACCTTC
>TRBV6-6|TRBJ1-1|once|-
CASSLQGRNTEAFF
TGTGCCAGCAGCCTTCAGGGTAGAAACACTGAAGCTTTCTTT
>TRBV5-1|TRBJ2-5|-|TRBD2
CASSLSGGQETQYF
TGCGCCAGCAGCTTGAGCGGGGGCCAAGAGACCCAGTACTTC
>TRBV12-3/TRBV12-4|TRBJ1-1|-|-
CASSKNTEAFF
TGTGCCAGCAGCAAGAACACTGAAGCTTTCTTT
>TRBV11-3|TRBJ1-1|-|-
CASSLDRSAEAFF
TGTGCCAGCAGCTTAGACCGGTCCGCTGAAGCTTTCTTT
>TRBV5-1|TRBJ2-7|-|-
CASSQGSSSYEQYF
TGCGCCAGCAGCCAGGGGTCCAGTTCCTACGAGCAGTACTTC
>TRBV9|TRBJ2-1|-|-
CASSVEGGLEQFF
TGTGCCAGCAGCGTAGAAGGAGGACTTGAGCAGTTCTTC
>TRBV4-1|TRBJ1-5|-|TRBD1
CASSQTGTGGIQPQHF
TGCGCCAGCAGCCAGACCGGGACAGGGGGTATTCAGCCCCAGCATTTT
>TRBV3-1/TRBV3-2|TRBJ1-6|-|-
CASRRTAGVGSPLHF
TGTGCCAGCAGACGGACAGCCGGGGTCGGATCACCCCTCCACTTT
>TRBV19|TRBJ1-1|few|-
CASSWTLSLNTEAFF
TGTGCCAGTAGTTGGACACTATCCTTGAACACTGAAGCTTTCTTT
>TRBV30|TRBJ1-2|-|TRBD1
CAWSSGGSYTF
TGTGCCTGGAGTTCAGGGGGATCGTACACCTTC
>TRBV29-1|TRBJ2-1|-|TRBD2
CSARGDLSSYNEQFF
TGCAGCGCCCGGGGGGACTTGAGCTCCTACAATGAGCAGTTCTTC
>TRBV6-5|TRBJ2-5|-|-
CASSLRSLQETQYF
TGTGCCAGCAGCCTTCGAAGCTTACAAGAGACCCAGTACTTC